Below, 7 T cell receptor beta chains from the same sample are listed, as sequenced in a study of blood T cell repertoires in COVID-19. Here immunoSEQ multiplex PCR was the method, and the copy in TCRdb shows in-frame clones only, minus some. The data contain 500,000 or so clones, roughly 87% of them singletons. The sequencing sample was made of PBMCs or T cells enriched from blood (not recorded which). Receptor source: a woman between 18 and 30 years old who had recovered from COVID-19.

The J gene is TRBJ2-3, the V gene TRBV4-2, with TRBD2 identical over 8 bases. This CDR3 is built from 15 residues. Unmatched junction bases numbered 5, after V lost 1 base and J lost 5 bases. Germline CDR1 LGHNA, CDR2 YNFKEQ. The CDR3: CASSQAGGPGDTQYF. The CDR3 DNA is TGTGCCAGCAGCCAAGCGGGGGGGCCGGGAGATACGCAGTATTTT.

The rearrangement uses TRBV3-1 (or the pseudogene TRBV3-2) and TRBJ2-5; D is possibly TRBD2 (6 bases). V was cut by 4 bases and J by 9 bases, with 30 bases left in between. In germline, CDR1 is LGHDT, CDR2 YNNKEL (reference sequence). CDR3 length equals 18 residues. DNA of the CDR3: TGTGCCAGCAGCCCCCGGTCCGTTCTCGGGACCGCTAGGGAGGCCCAGTACTTC. Encoded protein: CASSPRSVLGTAREAQYF.

The chain employs TRBV30 and TRBJ1-2; maybe TRBD1 (6 bases). Germline assignment: CDR1 GTSNPN and CDR2 SVGIG (reference sequence). V lost 2 bases and J 6 bases, leaving 16 bases between the germline ends. There are 14 residues in the CDR3. The CDR3 DNA is TGTGCCTGGAGTTATCAATCGGCAGGGGATGGCTACACCTTC. It is translated as CAWSYQSAGDGYTF. The full variable domain, rest sourced from reference TRBV30 and TRBJ1-2, is SQTIHQWPATLVQPVGSPLSLECTVEGTSNPNLYWYRQAAGRGLQLLFYSVGIGQISSEVPQNLSASRPQDRQFILSSKKLLLSDSGFYLCAWSYQSAGDGYTFGSGTRLTVV.

This chain connects TRBV6-1 to TRBJ1-3; 9 bases agree with TRBD1. This CDR3 is 17 amino acids long. Looked up from germline, CDR1 is MNHNS and CDR2 is SASEGT. With V trimmed by 4 bases and J by 1 base, 8 bases remained unmatched. CDR3 DNA sequence: TGTGCCAGCAGTGCGGGACAGGGAGGATTTTCTGGAAACACCATATATTTT. It yields the protein CASSAGQGGFSGNTIYF.

The chain links TRBV29-1 to TRBJ1-4, with a weak D call TRBD1 (6 bases). Trimming cost V 3 bases and J 7 bases, with 12 bases left between them. CDR3 size: 13 residues. Germline loops: CDR1 SQVTM, CDR2 ANQGSEA. CDR3 nucleotides: TGCAGCGTTGACAGGGGAAGAGGTGAAAAACTGTTTTTT. Its protein product is CSVDRGRGEKLFF.

This sequence joins TRBV5-5 and TRBJ2-7, with 9 bases aligning to TRBD1. The germline V gene has CDR1 SGHKS and CDR2 YYEKEE (reference sequence). V lost 4 bases, J lost 4 bases, and 6 bases stayed unmatched. This CDR3 comprises 14 residues. In nucleotides, the CDR3 is TGTGCCAGCAGCCGGGACAGGGTCTTTTACGAGCAGTACTTC. Its protein is CASSRDRVFYEQYF.

This clone has just a few counts. The J gene is TRBJ1-6, the V gene TRBV4-1; perhaps TRBD1 as D (5 bases). V lost 0 bases and J 4 bases, leaving 13 bases between the germline ends. Germline lookup yields CDR1 MGHRA and CDR2 YSYEKL. CDR3 length: 17 amino acids. CDR3 sequence: CASSQDLAEGYNSPLHF. The CDR3 DNA reads as TGCGCCAGCAGCCAAGATCTAGCGGAGGGGTATAATTCACCCCTCCACTTT.